These 21 T cell receptor beta chains originate from one sample sequenced in a study of monozygotic twins with inflammatory bowel disease (dated by TCRdb to about 2019). The method behind the library was 5' RACE. The listed sequencing device is Illumina HiSeq 2500. TCRdb reprocessed the raw reads; every CDR3 protein sequence is a single record, and DNA is not supplied. Per the sample table, the count is approximately 420,000 distinct CDR3 sequences. 2% to 3% of the sample comes from the top ten. The sequenced sample was blood. All receptors derive from a human donor with ulcerative colitis or Crohn's disease, or a healthy co-twin of an affected twin (not recorded which).

The chain employs TRBV2 and TRBJ2-2. This CDR3 is 13 amino acids long. From germline, CDR1 is SNHLY and CDR2 FYNNEI. This chain's CDR3 is CASSITNTGELFF.

This chain joins TRBV19 and TRBJ2-3; the D call of TRBD1 rests on TCRdb alone, since no DNA is present to check it. This CDR3 region has 15 residues. CDR1 LNHDA and CDR2 SQIVND come from the germline V gene (reference sequence). CDR3: CASSYRTGSTDTQYF.

The V and J genes are TRBV12-3 or TRBV12-4 and TRBJ2-5; without DNA, the TCRdb call of TRBD2 cannot be checked. The CDR3 is made up of 14 amino acids. The CDR3 region is CASTEAGGQETQYF.

V gene TRBV19 combines with J gene TRBJ2-1; TCRdb gives TRBD1 as the D gene, but with no DNA this cannot be confirmed. This CDR3 spans 13 amino acids. Germline V gives CDR1 LNHDA, CDR2 SQIVND (reference sequence). The CDR3 loop is CASSIQGAYEQFF. Together with reference TRBV19 and TRBJ2-1, the CDR3 gives the full variable domain: DGGITQSPKYLFRKEGQNVTLSCEQNLNHDAMYWYRQDPGQGLRLIYYSQIVNDFQKGDIAEGYSVSREKKESFPLTVTSAQKNPTAFYLCASSIQGAYEQFFGPGTRLTVL.

J is TRBJ1-5 and V is TRBV6-1; the TCRdb D gene call, TRBD1, has no DNA to confirm it. The CDR3 covers 13 residues. Germline assignment: CDR1 MNHNS and CDR2 SASEGT. The CDR3 here is CASSEIPGQPQHF.

The rearrangement uses TRBV19 and TRBJ2-7. The germline gives CDR1 LNHDA, CDR2 SQIVND (reference sequence). The length of the CDR3 is 13 residues. Here the CDR3 reads CASSNGAWGEQYF.

The V and J genes are TRBV15 and TRBJ2-5. Germline CDR1 and CDR2: LNHNV and YYDKDF (reference sequence). This CDR3 spans 15 amino acids. The CDR3 loop reads CATSREATGWETQYF.

The CDR3 loop is CSARPRDRTQPQHF. This chain joins TRBV20-1 and TRBJ1-5; TCRdb lists TRBD1, though no DNA is available to test this call. There are 14 residues in the CDR3. The germline CDR1 and CDR2 sequences are DFQATT and SNEGSKA (reference sequence).

The CDR3: CASRSRGDFSTDTQYF. This chain uses TRBV5-1 with TRBJ2-3; lacking DNA, the TRBD1 call made by TCRdb goes unchecked. CDR1 SGHRS and CDR2 YFSETQ come from the germline V gene. The CDR3 runs to 16 residues.

V and J are TRBV5-6 and TRBJ1-5. This CDR3 has 14 residues. Germline V gene sequence: CDR1 SGHDT, CDR2 YYEEEE. CDR3 in amino acids: CASSLFGKSGPQHF.

The CDR3 spells CASSLGLAISYEQYF. The chain links TRBV7-2 to TRBJ2-7; TCRdb gives TRBD2 as the D gene, but with no DNA this cannot be confirmed. Germline CDR1 reads SGHTA; CDR2 reads FQGNSA. This CDR3 has 15 residues.

The chain employs TRBV20-1 and TRBJ2-5; there is no DNA to check the TCRdb D call of TRBD1. The CDR3 is 16 residues long. Germline loops: CDR1 DFQATT, CDR2 SNEGSKA (reference sequence). CDR3 sequence reads: CSARVAGALGKETQYF.

This chain joins TRBV20-1 and TRBJ2-3; TCRdb outputs TRBD1, but without DNA this stays unchecked. Germline V gene sequence: CDR1 DFQATT, CDR2 SNEGSKA (reference sequence). The CDR3 has 15 residues. The CDR3 protein is CSARDPGQGTDTQYF.

This chain joins TRBV6-2 or TRBV6-3 and TRBJ2-1; TCRdb picks TRBD2, but there is no DNA to check that call. Germline lookup yields CDR1 MNHEY and CDR2 SVGEGT. The CDR3 loop spans 14 amino acids. CDR3 residues: CASSQTDTGTQQFF.

The CDR3 spells CASTAGTNEDTQYF. The chain recombines TRBV19 with TRBJ2-3; lacking DNA, the TRBD2 call made by TCRdb goes unchecked. The germline V gene encodes CDR1 LNHDA and CDR2 SQIVND (reference sequence). The CDR3 loop spans 14 amino acids. Combining the CDR3 with reference TRBV19 and TRBJ2-3 gives the whole variable domain DGGITQSPKYLFRKEGQNVTLSCEQNLNHDAMYWYRQDPGQGLRLIYYSQIVNDFQKGDIAEGYSVSREKKESFPLTVTSAQKNPTAFYLCASTAGTNEDTQYFGPGTRLTVL.

This chain connects TRBV7-6 to TRBJ2-1; checking the TCRdb D call of TRBD2 is not possible without DNA. The CDR3 spans 15 residues. Germline V gene sequence: CDR1 SGHVS, CDR2 FNYEAQ. This chain's CDR3 is CASSLMTSGSDEQFF.

The genes are TRBV11-2 and TRBJ2-1; TCRdb gives TRBD2 as the D gene, but with no DNA this cannot be confirmed. Germline lookup yields CDR1 SGHAT and CDR2 FQNNGV. The CDR3 sequence is 15 residues long. CDR3 amino acids: CASSLDSGGPYEQFF.

The chain couples TRBV19 to TRBJ1-5; TCRdb names TRBD1, which stays unverified in the absence of DNA. The germline gives CDR1 LNHDA, CDR2 SQIVND (reference sequence). The length of the CDR3 is 15 residues. CDR3: CASSDTGQGGQPQHF.

The rearrangement joins TRBV30 to TRBJ1-1; the TCRdb call, TRBD1, lacks DNA for checking. Germline V gene sequence: CDR1 GTSNPN, CDR2 SVGIG (reference sequence). CDR3 length: 15 residues. This CDR3 is CAWSTDRGDGAEAFF.

The V gene is TRBV20-1, the J gene TRBJ2-1; TCRdb gives TRBD2 as the D gene, but with no DNA this cannot be confirmed. The CDR3 is made up of 15 amino acids. From germline, CDR1 is DFQATT and CDR2 SNEGSKA (reference sequence). The CDR3 spells CSANIPGLGRVEQFF.

The rearrangement uses TRBV2 and TRBJ1-2; the D call of TRBD1 rests on TCRdb alone, since no DNA is present to check it. The CDR3 loop spans 16 amino acids. Germline CDR1 reads SNHLY; CDR2 reads FYNNEI. CDR3 amino acids: CASSELSGQIGYGYTF.